This entry features one T cell receptor beta chain sequence. Its antigen is unidentified. 5'RACE, which relied on constant-segment primers, yielded TCR alpha and TCR beta cDNA libraries carrying sample barcodes and UMIs. TCRdb itself ran the 5' RACE reads through MiXCR, one entry per CDR3 protein. The repertoire holds approximately 350,000 distinct CDR3 sequences, with about an eighth as singletons. This CDR3 contains 14 residues. Germline V gene sequence: CDR1 ENHRY, CDR2 SYGVKD. Deletions cut 3 bases from V and 4 bases from J, with 11 bases between. The data were taken from a study of T-cell memory formation after mild COVID-19. Study findings and constraints: A second wave of clones peaked on day 37, and their SARS-CoV-2 specificity went unconfirmed. Pre-infection memory showed some responding clones, and this suggested that cross-reactive memory joined.

This rearrangement joins TRBV10-3 to TRBJ2-3; the D gene is possibly TRBD2 (6 bases). Sequencing was done on a sample of PBMCs or a T cell subset sorted from them (not recorded which). The TCR comes from a young man who had mild COVID-19 (a few samples of this study predate the infection). Cell type and time point are not known. In nucleotides, the CDR3 is TGTGCCATCAGTGATCCAGGAGGGGCAGATACGCAGTATTTT. This encodes CAISDPGGADTQYF.